This paragraph reports one T cell receptor (beta chain). Its target antigen remains unknown. The junction differs from germline at one of its ends, possibly a read error. The library was built by means of 5' RACE. Sequencing used an Illumina HiSeq 2500. The second PCR ran for about 7 to 11 cycles and used a J-beta primer mix along with a sample-barcoded 5' primer. A unique molecular identifier was introduced onto each TCR beta cDNA molecule by a template-switch 5' adaptor carrying 12 random nucleotides. Each sample yielded at least 2.5 million CDR3-containing paired-end reads. First-strand cDNA synthesis was performed from all RNA using the Mint cDNA synthesis kit, with priming by a TRBC-specific oligonucleotide. Following uracil-DNA glycosylase treatment, all cDNA underwent a first 18-cycle PCR with the universal primers M1SS and BC2_uni_R. The paper's processing steps were these. Normalization of each sample was performed by random selection of 1 million high-quality reads, each carrying a distinct molecular identifier. Instead of being binned into consensus sequences, reads with shared molecular identifiers were discarded. CDR3 identification, clonotype clustering and error correction used MiTCR with a Q25 quality threshold and the strictest error-elimination algorithm. A nonparametric unseen species model using Euler transformation provided a lower-bound estimate of total TCR beta diversity. The raw public data were reprocessed by TCRdb itself: fastp quality trimming at Q25, MiXCR clonotype calling, in-frame beta chains only. Rows are combined by CDR3 protein, so each entry shows the most common genes and DNA. In this record, the V and J calls reflect TCRdb's handling and not the investigators' own analysis. A total of fewer than 900,000 distinct CDR3 sequences appear in this sample, roughly 45% of them only once. The ten biggest clones cover 20% to 25% of the sample.

The donors were 40 or so Caucasian individuals from Russia, aged roughly 6 to 90 years, who were systemically healthy. Each donor gave about 9.7 milliliters of peripheral blood, drawn into EDTA-treated Vacutainer tubes. Ficoll-Paque density-gradient centrifugation was used to isolate PBMCs, with at least 7 million per sample. Trizol reagent was used to extract total RNA from PBMCs, with at least 5 micrograms per sample. For every donor, flow cytometry on a PBMC aliquot measured the percentage of naive CD45RAhigh/CD27high T cells. The data derive from a study of blood T cells in healthy people across ages (dated by TCRdb to between 2014 and 2016). About the investigation overall: In model experiments, template switching captured roughly one uniquely barcoded TCR beta cDNA molecule for every two T cells. Four age groups were formed from the donors: young (average 16 years), middle-aged (approximately 39), aged (62) and long-lived (about 80). Two additional independent replicas of 1 million unique cDNA reads from the same blood draw were analyzed for two donors (one aged 18 to 29 and one aged 80 or older). The study measured age-related changes in TCR beta repertoire diversity using deep sequencing normalized with unique cDNA molecular identifiers. To avoid experimental bias, donors of different ages were distributed randomly across sequencing lanes.

Overall study results and their limits: Because profiling used bulk unsorted PBMCs, naive and antigen-experienced compartments could not be compared conclusively. Observed TCR beta diversity correlated strongly with the percentage of naive T cells measured by flow cytometry. Compared with the aged group, more naive CD4+ T cells, fewer expanded clones and increased TCR diversity were shown by the long-lived group, suggesting age selection. Estimates of total diversity from one million sequenced T cells were regarded as lower bounds and underestimates. As age increased, observed TCR beta diversity per million T cells dropped in a roughly linear way, and a significant reduction was already evident by age approximately 40. Because the CMV infection status of the donors was unknown, age-related changes in expanded clonotypes may potentially have been confounded.

CDR1 and CDR2 (DFQATT, SNEGSKA) derive from the germline V gene (reference sequence). The CDR3 covers 13 residues, taking in both the cysteine and the phenylalanine. Kept here is only the CDR3 DNA, which spans 39 bases and is read in frame from base 1. The source of this sequence is a woman in her sixties or seventies in good health. Sample: blood. Recombination connected TRBV20-1 to TRBJ1-2; a tentative D call is TRBD1 (6 bases match). Here is the DNA: TGCAGTGCTCTCAAGGGGGGCTCATATGGCCACACCTTC. This yields the protein CSALKGGSYGHTF.